This TCR beta chain comes out of a study of early T cells in non-severe SARS-CoV-2 infection. Study background: With bulk RNA from unsorted whole blood as input, sequencing yielded unpaired chains.

The TCR library protocol attached unique molecular identifiers to the individual cDNA molecules. MiXCR, applied by TCRdb to the 5' RACE reads, yields one record per CDR3 protein. The table lists 95,000 to 110,000 distinct CDR3 sequences, roughly 11% of them singletons. In the case of this clonotype: Its specificity is not known.

Germline-derived CDR1 and CDR2 are SQVTM and ANQGSEA. This CDR3 comprises 14 residues. Trimming took 3 bases from V and 0 from J, leaving 11 bases between them. Study-wide results and caveats: Anti-spike CD8 specificities were favored by VDJdb matching, whose results missed private and CD4 specificities.

The sample taken for sequencing was whole blood. The TCR comes from an adult who was a healthcare worker with PCR-confirmed SARS-CoV-2 infection or an uninfected control (not recorded which). This sequence joins TRBV29-1 and TRBJ1-1; D is unresolved. CDR3 sequence reads: CSVELGYLNTEAFF. The DNA of the CDR3 is TGCAGCGTTGAGTTGGGGTACCTGAACACTGAAGCTTTCTTT.